This T cell receptor beta chain was identified during a study of cytomegalovirus exposure and HLA in healthy donors (dated by TCRdb to about 2017). Context from the whole study: An earlier analysis of some 620 of the donors reported 276 Gb of sequence data and 117 million unique TCR beta sequences obtained from about 200 million T cells. An early release covering some 640 HLA-typed donors comprised about 320 gigabases of sequencing data and tens of millions of unique TCR sequences. Among the roughly 400 genotyped donors, more than 70% belonged to the genetic ancestry cluster associated with self-reported Caucasian donors. The study was designed to test whether signatures of past pathogen exposure could be identified by cataloging public T cell receptors. The study used immunosequencing to profile the T cell repertoires of approximately 630 subjects and linked those repertoires to cytomegalovirus serostatus. A separate validation cohort of approximately 130 different subjects was used in addition to the roughly 720-subject first cohort. To predict cytomegalovirus infection status, the study combined high-throughput TCR immunosequencing, statistical association of individual TCRs with disease status, and machine learning. To study patterns of TCR occurrence, a later analysis re-analyzed previously published TCR beta repertoires from more than 550 donors and added high-resolution HLA genotyping. Rather than drawing on any new phenotypic data, the later analysis identified candidate immune exposures from TCR beta sequences and the way those sequences occurred across donors. In an earlier analysis of 500 to 650 of the donors, high-throughput TCR beta sequencing was used to judge whether each TCR beta V gene segment behaved as functional or pseudogenic. Donor age, sex, ethnicity and CMV serostatus were compiled alongside the repertoire data. In a later genetic analysis, genome-wide SNP genotypes for about three fifths of the roughly 670 donors were used, and that subset was treated as a discovery cohort. Every discovery cohort repertoire had been produced on one sequencing platform. Class I and class II HLA loci were covered by the typing at four-digit resolution. The number of donors typed differed by locus, with about 629-630 for A, B, C, DRB1 and DQB1, 522 for DQA1, 600 to 610 for DPA1, and some 440 for DPB1. Because of strong linkage in the cohort, a handful of DR-DQ haplotypes were treated as single units for association and clustering. On average, about 200,000 unique TCR beta nucleotide sequences were sequenced per donor among 398 genotyped donors of the cohort, with roughly 18% of those sequences being non-productive. Overall study results and their limits: Linkage disequilibrium might explain the correlated functional status among segregating V segments, but an unknown experimental factor could not be ruled out. In a later analysis, TCR association rates were found to vary across HLA loci, with the most associated TCRs seen for DRB1 alleles and the fewest for HLA-C alleles. Cytomegalovirus status was reported to be diagnosed by the classifier with high specificity and sensitivity in both the original and validation cohorts. V-gene and J-gene trimming of TCR beta chains was associated with a missense DCLRE1C variant in a later genetic analysis, and the association was replicated in an independent cohort. According to a later analysis, parvovirus B19, influenza, CMV and Epstein-Barr virus appeared linked to several top co-occurrence clusters. The only immune exposure information available for the cohort was CMV serostatus. At a false discovery rate of 0.05, a later analysis linked some 18,000 TCR beta sequences to specific HLA alleles. The 87-base-pair reads could not distinguish some IMGT-functional V segments, including TRBV6-2 and TRBV6-3, so those segments were excluded. The cohort was sequenced for TCR beta chains only, and without alpha or paired-chain data the features that could be detected were limited. According to the authors, the approach could potentially be generalized to other disease states and immunological phenotypes. When HLA alleles, especially DR and DQ, strongly co-occurred, attributing TCR associations to individual alleles was difficult. Most TCR sequences were seen in very few donors, while some public TCRs were found in many individuals. The presence/absence analyses assumed that sequencing depth was roughly uniform across donors, and that assumption may not be true. A cluster of highly shared sequence variants was judged likely to be a technical artifact of the sequencing pipeline. Compared with equally common non-associated chains, HLA-associated TCR beta chains in a later analysis were more clonally expanded and had lower generation probabilities. The earlier analysis of about 600 of the donors excluded some 15 rarely observed V segments, including chromosome 9 orphons, because counts were too low. In an earlier analysis of approximately 600 of the donors, most TCR beta V segments were observed in productive rearrangements about 90% or about 30% of the time, broadly matching IMGT annotations. Three of the identified cytomegalovirus-associated TCR beta chains were confirmed in vitro to be specific for cytomegalovirus antigens. A further reported finding was that TCR beta sequences accurately predicted the HLA-A and HLA-B alleles for most subjects in the first cohort. Because HLA typing was unavailable for some donors at each locus, only the typed subset was used in association tests. According to a later genetic analysis, donors in an Asian-associated ancestry cluster had fewer N-insertions in productive TCRs than the roughly 660-donor mean. The study listed around 160 TCR beta chains as associated with cytomegalovirus. In a later analysis, most CMV-associated TCR beta chains were found to appear HLA-restricted, with HLA associations seemingly driven largely by CMV exposure.

Comments on this clone: Its antigen target is currently unknown.

The cohort comprised under 700 healthy bone marrow donors. Cohort members were all nominally healthy when sampled, although unrecorded immune exposures were likely present. The donor was CMV seronegative and was included in the group of 352 seronegative cohort members. Every donor gave a peripheral blood sample, and the peripheral blood mononuclear cells from that sample were used for TCR beta sequencing. Genomic DNA extraction from the blood cell samples was performed with the Qiagen DNeasy Blood Extraction Kit. Receptor amplification or capture employed the immunoSEQ multiplex PCR assay. The multiplex PCR relied on a mix of 60 forward primers for TCR Vbeta segments and 13 reverse primers for TCR Jbeta segments. Amplification of the CDR3 region of rearranged TCR beta genes was performed with a multiplex PCR assay on genomic DNA. On the Illumina HiSeq System, the amplified TCR beta libraries were sequenced as 87-base-pair reads. Per the source publication's procedure: A later analysis tallied some 79 million unique TCR beta chains across the approximately 670 repertoires, and some 10 million of those chains were shared by two or more donors. Raw reads were error-corrected and collapsed into unique sequences by a nearest-neighbor algorithm in which closely related sequences were merged to remove PCR and sequencing errors. To assign V, D and J gene segments, CDR3 sequences were aligned to IMGT reference sequences. For a sequence to be retained, at least a six-nucleotide match to both a V gene segment and a J gene segment was required. Rearrangements were called productive when the CDR3 lacked stop codons and stayed in frame with V and J; all others were non-productive. Following IMGT convention, CDR3 was defined as the stretch from the second conserved V-encoded cysteine up to the conserved J-encoded phenylalanine. The earlier analysis of about 590 of the donors excluded sequences that lacked an unambiguous match to a single V gene segment. An earlier analysis of approximately 590 of the donors called V segments functional above 56.7% productive rearrangements and segregating when the between-donor standard deviation exceeded 5%. To diagnose cytomegalovirus status from the catalog of TCR beta chain sequences, a statistical classification framework was built. A later analysis assigned V and J genes by comparing TCR nucleotide sequences with IMGT/GENE-DB human TR gene sequences. A later analysis assigned CDR3 sequences and most-parsimonious VDJ recombination scenarios with the TCRdist pipeline. In a later analysis, every TCR beta chain was defined by the combination of its CDR3 amino acid sequence and its V-gene family, and reads without a unique V-gene family were dropped. To address suspected cross-contamination and a sequencing artifact, a later analysis removed around 590 highly shared, low-generation-probability nucleotide sequences. A later analysis calculated a clonal expansion index for each public chain from normalized within-repertoire ranks of inferred template counts. In a later analysis, generation probabilities were computed with a VDJ recombination model fitted to out-of-frame rearrangements, and the resulting probabilities were checked against IGoR. In a later analysis, hypergeometric tests were used to score TCR-TCR, TCR-HLA and TCR-CMV co-occurrence, with a repertoire-size bias correction applied to TCR pairs. In a later analysis, false discovery rates were estimated by permuting HLA or CMV assignments 20 times. In a later analysis, co-occurring TCRs were grouped using DBSCAN, with TCRdist sequence similarity added in when clustering inside HLA-allele-positive subsets. Repertoires with fewer than 30,000 or more than 120,000 public chains were left out of co-occurrence clustering, as were a few repertoires with anomalous nucleotide sharing. Here the immuneACCESS table is served through TCRdb, limited to in-frame sequences with V and J called. Missing clones are a known gap in these copies; in checked studies unresolved V genes cover under half, and the rest lacks a known reason. V, J and clone size derive from that table, while D and trimming were established from the DNA sequence. The table for this sample shows approximately 110,000 clones. The ten largest make up 0.45% to 0.6% of the sample.

V is clipped by 6 bases and J by 3 bases, and the sequence between their germline boundaries is 20 bases long. From the cysteine through the phenylalanine, the CDR3 covers 15 amino acids. The sequence is cut down to CDR3 DNA, 45 bases in frame from base 1. In the germline V gene, CDR1 corresponds to SQVTM and CDR2 to ANQGSEA. This chain is built from TRBV29-1 and TRBJ2-5; matching of 6 bases hints at TRBD2 as the D gene. The TCR originated in a man aged 50 to 59 in good health and CMV-seronegative. What was sequenced was PBMCs. DNA sequence: TGCAGCGTGGAGGGACGGCAATTGGGGAAAGAGACCCAGTACTTC. Translated, this is CSVEGRQLGKETQYF.